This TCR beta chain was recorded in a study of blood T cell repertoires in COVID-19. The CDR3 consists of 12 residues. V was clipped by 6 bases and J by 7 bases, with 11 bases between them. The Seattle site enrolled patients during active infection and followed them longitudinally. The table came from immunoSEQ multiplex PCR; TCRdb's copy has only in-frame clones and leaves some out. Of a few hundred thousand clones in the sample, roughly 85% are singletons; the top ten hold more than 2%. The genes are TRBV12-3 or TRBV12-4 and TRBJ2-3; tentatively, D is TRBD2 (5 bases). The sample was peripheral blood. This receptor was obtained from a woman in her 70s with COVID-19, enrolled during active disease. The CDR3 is CASSSGENTQYF. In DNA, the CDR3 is TGTGCCAGCAGCTCCGGGGAAAATACGCAGTATTTT.